These T cell receptor beta chains were read from a single sample in a study of blood T cell repertoires in COVID-19. Profiling relied on immunoSEQ multiplex PCR, and the TCRdb table lists in-frame clones only, not all of them. In the table there are about 240,000 clones, approximately 83% of which are singletons. Sequenced input: PBMCs or T cells enriched from blood (not recorded which). These receptors were obtained from a woman between 40 and 55 years old with acute COVID-19. The CDR3 runs from the conserved cysteine through the conserved F or W.

v_call	j_call	cdr3_length	cdr3_aa
TRBV5-1	TRBJ1-4	16	CASSFAGTATNEKLFF
TRBV21-1	TRBJ2-1	18	CASSKKIIGTVPYNEQFF
TRBV5-1	TRBJ1-3	15	CASSSTGTYRNTIYF
TRBV3-1/TRBV3-2	TRBJ2-1	14	CASSETSAYWEQFF
TRBV6-5	TRBJ1-1	11	CASRNSGGAFF
TRBV5-1	TRBJ2-7	16	CASSLIGGSATYEQYF
TRBV18	TRBJ2-2	16	CASSPTGLGATGELFF
TRBV19	TRBJ1-3	16	CASSIVRVISGNTIYF
TRBV7-9	TRBJ1-5	15	CASSSDSLSNQPQHF
TRBV29-1	TRBJ2-7	12	CSVGRGSYEQYF
TRBV19	TRBJ1-2	14	CASSSHSRYYGYTF
TRBV13	TRBJ2-7	14	CASSSSGRAHEQYF
TRBV10-2	TRBJ2-7	13	CASTGTSDYEQYF
TRBV11-2	TRBJ2-1	17	CASSLIYGQPEADEQFF
TRBV25-1	TRBJ2-1	16	CASSPLGGGSSNEQFF
TRBV6-5	TRBJ1-6	15	CASSTDRGRNSPLHF
TRBV7-3	TRBJ2-5	14	CASSIGGLQETQYF
TRBV11-3	TRBJ2-1	15	CASSLDRDSYNEQFF
TRBV7-9	TRBJ2-7	14	CASSQQGIVYEQYF
TRBV27	TRBJ2-5	16	CASSWSGGRALETQYF
TRBV9	TRBJ2-1	14	CASSGERLYNEQFF
TRBV4-1	TRBJ2-5	11	CASSQSETQYF
TRBV7-7	TRBJ2-5	15	CASSSLLGHQETQYF
TRBV5-1	TRBJ2-7	15	CASRGDRDRYDEQYF
TRBV19	TRBJ2-7	17	CASSIDPAGGPSYEQYF
TRBV5-1	TRBJ1-2	15	CASSWDSISNYGYTF
TRBV27	TRBJ1-5	15	CATRTAGNANQPQHF
TRBV6-1	TRBJ1-6	16	CASSERAGIGNSPLHF
TRBV30	TRBJ2-5	14	CAWSVGGDQETQYF
TRBV5-1	TRBJ1-5	15	CASSLDGSPGQPQHF
TRBV30	TRBJ2-5	16	CAWSVYGRAASETQYF
TRBV27	TRBJ2-3	14	CASRSTAGTDTQYF
TRBV27	TRBJ1-1	20	CASSLSKGPRHGGWNTEAFF
TRBV9	TRBJ2-7	15	CASSTTSERSYEQYF
TRBV18	TRBJ2-7	16	CASSRGASGGIREQYF
TRBV7-8	TRBJ2-5	14	CASSYRQLQETQYF
TRBV18	TRBJ1-1	16	CASSPPGGQMNTEAFF
TRBV7-9	TRBJ2-3	15	CASSLGDTFTDTQYF
TRBV3-1/TRBV3-2	TRBJ2-2	13	CAARGTGSGELFF
TRBV5-4	TRBJ2-5	13	CASSAEIQETQYF
TRBV5-1	TRBJ1-3	15	CASSLGLVSGNTIYF
TRBV9	TRBJ2-1	15	CASSVAGAGYNEQFF
TRBV5-1	TRBJ2-1	15	CASSLESGSGAGQFF
TRBV29-1	TRBJ2-7	14	CSVVKGTGRYEQYF
TRBV4-1	TRBJ1-2	15	CASSLGQQELAGYTF
TRBV19	TRBJ1-3	15	CASSINARRTNTIYF
TRBV30	TRBJ1-3	12	CAWSDRGNTIYF
TRBV9	TRBJ1-5	14	CASSAGTINQPQHF